What follows describes a single T cell receptor (beta chain). Its target is not known. This specimen comes from a study of T and B cells in COVID-19 patients. The wider study: Comorbidities linked to unfavorable COVID-19 outcome were present in about 90% of the 20 active-infection patients.

Germline CDR1 LGHNA, CDR2 YSLEER. CDR3 size: 15 residues. V was trimmed by 0 bases and J by 2 bases, leaving 11 bases between them. From blood, about 230-500 ng of genomic DNA served as TRB template. Overall study findings and caveats: Patients with COVID-19 reportedly showed strongly skewed T cell receptor beta variable and joining gene usage. Few blood samples existed from mildly ill patients during symptoms or early in severe cases.

BIOMED2 TRB-A/B primer pools were used in multiplex TRB PCR. TCRdb analysed the multiplex PCR reads with MiXCR anew, one entry per CDR3 protein. Here the sample spans approximately 3,100 distinct CDR3 sequences, approximately 24% being singletons. Sequencing was done on a sample of blood. This receptor was identified in a human donor with active COVID-19. The chain joins TRBV4-3 to TRBJ2-7; the D is unclear. CDR3 nucleotides: TGCGCCAGCAGCCAAGAGACGGCAGTGACCTACGAGCAGTACTTC. As protein: CASSQETAVTYEQYF.